The 4 T cell receptor beta chains reported below all come from one sample, sequenced in a study of blood T cells in healthy people across ages. Primed by a sample-barcoded 5' primer and a J-beta primer mix, a second PCR proceeded for roughly 7 to 12 cycles. One entry per CDR3 protein, called by TCRdb with MiXCR from the 5' RACE reads. Seen here are 780,000 or so distinct CDR3 sequences, about 53% observed once, and the top ten hold about two fifths. Input material: blood. The source is a man older than 75 in good health.

This clonotype was seen a handful of times. J is TRBJ1-5 and V is TRBV29-1; D is uncertain. The CDR3 is 13 residues long. The V end was cut by 7 bases, the J end by 4 bases, with 14 bases between. From germline, CDR1 is SQVTM and CDR2 ANQGSEA. The CDR3 region is CSARLLENQPQHF. In DNA form, the CDR3 reads TGCAGCGCGCGCTTATTGGAGAATCAGCCCCAGCATTTT.

This clonotype was picked up a small number of times. This chain connects TRBV27 to TRBJ2-7; possible D gene TRBD2, 6 bases. Germline-derived CDR1 and CDR2 are MNHEY and SMNVEV (reference sequence). The CDR3 spans 18 residues. Trimming shortened V by 8 bases and J by 5 bases, and 31 bases separated the two germline ends. As DNA, the CDR3 is TGTGCCAGCCGCCCCGTTTGGTCGGGACTCGACTGGGGGAACGAGCAGTACTTC. Its translation: CASRPVWSGLDWGNEQYF.

The CDR3 DNA sequence: TGTGCCAGCAGCCGCCTACCTACTAGCGACCCACAGTACTTC. It specifies CASSRLPTSDPQYF. This rearrangement joins TRBV28 to TRBJ2-5, with 7 bases matching TRBD2. V dropped 6 bases and J dropped 11; count of bases not matched to a gene: 15. Looked up from germline, CDR1 is MDHEN and CDR2 is SYDVKM. The CDR3 contains 14 residues.

The J gene is TRBJ2-1, the V gene TRBV7-3; D unclear. The V gene's germline CDR1 is SGHTA and CDR2 FQGTGA. V dropped 4 bases and J dropped 7 bases, with 11 bases sitting between them. The CDR3 is 13 residues long. The CDR3 loop is CASSSQVENEQFF. CDR3 bases: TGTGCCAGCAGCTCTCAGGTGGAGAATGAGCAGTTCTTC.